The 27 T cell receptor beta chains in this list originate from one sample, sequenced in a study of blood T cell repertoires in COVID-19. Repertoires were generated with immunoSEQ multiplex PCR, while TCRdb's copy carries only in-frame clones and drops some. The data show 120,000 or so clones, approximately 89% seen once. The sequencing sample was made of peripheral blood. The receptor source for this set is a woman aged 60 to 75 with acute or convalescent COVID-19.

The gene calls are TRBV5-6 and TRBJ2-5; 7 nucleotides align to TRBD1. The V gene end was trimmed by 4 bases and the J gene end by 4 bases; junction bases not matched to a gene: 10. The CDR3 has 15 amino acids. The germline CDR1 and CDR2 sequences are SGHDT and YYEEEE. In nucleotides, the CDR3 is TGTGCCAGCAGCGGGGGACAGTATCTGCGAGAGACCCAGTACTTC. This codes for CASSGGQYLRETQYF.

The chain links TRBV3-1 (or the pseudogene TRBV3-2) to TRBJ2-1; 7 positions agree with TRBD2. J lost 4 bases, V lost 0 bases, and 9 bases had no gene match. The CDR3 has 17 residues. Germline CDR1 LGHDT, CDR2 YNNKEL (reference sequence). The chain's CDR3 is CASSQDRSIAGYNEQFF. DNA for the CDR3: TGTGCCAGCAGCCAAGATCGCTCGATAGCGGGTTACAATGAGCAGTTCTTC.

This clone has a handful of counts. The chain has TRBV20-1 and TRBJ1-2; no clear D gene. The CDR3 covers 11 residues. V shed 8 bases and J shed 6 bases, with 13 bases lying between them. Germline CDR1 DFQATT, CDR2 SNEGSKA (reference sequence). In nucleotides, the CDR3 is TGCAGTCCTCGGCAGGTGGATGGCTACACCTTC. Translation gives CSPRQVDGYTF.

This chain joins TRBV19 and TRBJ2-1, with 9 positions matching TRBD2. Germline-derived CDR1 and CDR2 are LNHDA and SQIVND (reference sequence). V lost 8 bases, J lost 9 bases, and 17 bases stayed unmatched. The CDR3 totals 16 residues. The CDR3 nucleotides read TGTGCCAGTGCCGTAGCTAGCGGGATAGGTGCAGGTGAGCAGTTCTTC. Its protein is CASAVASGIGAGEQFF.

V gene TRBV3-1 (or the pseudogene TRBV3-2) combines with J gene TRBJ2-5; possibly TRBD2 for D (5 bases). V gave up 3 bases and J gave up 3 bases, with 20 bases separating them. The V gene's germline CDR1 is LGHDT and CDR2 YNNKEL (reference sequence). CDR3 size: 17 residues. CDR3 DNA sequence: TGTGCCAGCAGCCATGGCCGGCGCGAGGGAAGTAAAGAGACCCAGTACTTC. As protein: CASSHGRREGSKETQYF.

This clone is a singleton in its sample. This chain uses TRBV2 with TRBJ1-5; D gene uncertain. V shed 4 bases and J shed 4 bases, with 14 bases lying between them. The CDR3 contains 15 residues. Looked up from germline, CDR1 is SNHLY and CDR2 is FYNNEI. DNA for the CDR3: TGTGCCAGCAGTGTTGGGCAGCTTCTTAATCAGCCCCAGCATTTT. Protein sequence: CASSVGQLLNQPQHF. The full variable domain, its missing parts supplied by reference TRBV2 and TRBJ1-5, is EPEVTQTPSHQVTQMGQEVILRCVPISNHLYFYWYRQILGQKVEFLVSFYNNEISEKSEIFDDQFSVERPDGSNFTLKIRSTKLEDSAMYFCASSVGQLLNQPQHFGDGTRLSIL.

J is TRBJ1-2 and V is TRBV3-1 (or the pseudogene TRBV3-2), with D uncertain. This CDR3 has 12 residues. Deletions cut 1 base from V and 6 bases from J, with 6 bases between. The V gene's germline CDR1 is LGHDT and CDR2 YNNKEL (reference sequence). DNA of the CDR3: TGTGCCAGCAGCCAAGGCAGCGATGGCTACACCTTC. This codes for CASSQGSDGYTF.

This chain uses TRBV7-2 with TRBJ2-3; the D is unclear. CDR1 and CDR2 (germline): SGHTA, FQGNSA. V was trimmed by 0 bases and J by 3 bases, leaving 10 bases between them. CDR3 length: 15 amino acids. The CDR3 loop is CASSLALERTDTQYF. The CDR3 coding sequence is TGTGCCAGCAGCTTAGCGTTGGAGAGAACAGATACGCAGTATTTT.

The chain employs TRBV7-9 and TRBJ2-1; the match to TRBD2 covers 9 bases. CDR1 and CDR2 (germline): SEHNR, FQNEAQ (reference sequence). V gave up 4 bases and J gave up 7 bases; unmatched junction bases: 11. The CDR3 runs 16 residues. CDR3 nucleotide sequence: TGTGCCAGCAGCTCAGGACTGGGACTAGCTAGGAATGAGCAGTTCTTC. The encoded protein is CASSSGLGLARNEQFF.

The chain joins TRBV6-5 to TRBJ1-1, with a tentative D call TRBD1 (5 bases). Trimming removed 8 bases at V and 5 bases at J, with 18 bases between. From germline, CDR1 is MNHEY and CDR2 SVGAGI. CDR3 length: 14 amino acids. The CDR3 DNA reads TGTGCCAGCCTTCCCCTATCGCGGGGGACTGAAGCTTTCTTT. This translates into CASLPLSRGTEAFF.

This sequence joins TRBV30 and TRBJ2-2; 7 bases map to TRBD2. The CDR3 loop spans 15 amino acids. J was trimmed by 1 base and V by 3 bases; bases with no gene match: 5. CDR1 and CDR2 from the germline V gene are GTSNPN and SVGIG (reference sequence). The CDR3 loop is CAWRRGLQNTGELFF. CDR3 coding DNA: TGTGCCTGGAGGAGGGGACTACAGAACACCGGGGAGCTGTTTTTT.

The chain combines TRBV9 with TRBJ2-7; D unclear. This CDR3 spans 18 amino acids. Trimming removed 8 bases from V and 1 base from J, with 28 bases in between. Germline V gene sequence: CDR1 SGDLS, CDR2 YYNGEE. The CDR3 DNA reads TGTGCCAGGGCCCCAGTGGCCTGGGTTGACAACGATTCCTACGAGCAGTACGTC. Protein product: CARAPVAWVDNDSYEQYV.

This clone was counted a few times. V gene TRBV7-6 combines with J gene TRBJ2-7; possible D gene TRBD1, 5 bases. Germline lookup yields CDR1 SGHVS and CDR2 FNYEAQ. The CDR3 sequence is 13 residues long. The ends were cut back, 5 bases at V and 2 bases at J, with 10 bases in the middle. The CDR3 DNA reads TGTGCCAGCAGCCGCACAGGAACCTACGAGCAGTACTTC. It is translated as CASSRTGTYEQYF.

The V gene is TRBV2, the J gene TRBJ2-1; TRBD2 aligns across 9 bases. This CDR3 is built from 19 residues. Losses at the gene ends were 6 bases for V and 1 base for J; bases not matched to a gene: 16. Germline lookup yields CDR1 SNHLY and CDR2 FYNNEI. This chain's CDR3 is CASRPIPTDSGSSYNEQFF. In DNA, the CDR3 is TGTGCCAGCAGACCGATTCCCACGGATAGCGGGAGTTCCTACAATGAGCAGTTCTTC.

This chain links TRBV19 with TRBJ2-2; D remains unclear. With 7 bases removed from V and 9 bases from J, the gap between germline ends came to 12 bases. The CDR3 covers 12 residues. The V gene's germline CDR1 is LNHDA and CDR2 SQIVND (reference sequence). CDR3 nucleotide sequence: TGTGCCAGTACCATTACGGGTAGGGAGCTGTTTTTT. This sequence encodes CASTITGRELFF.

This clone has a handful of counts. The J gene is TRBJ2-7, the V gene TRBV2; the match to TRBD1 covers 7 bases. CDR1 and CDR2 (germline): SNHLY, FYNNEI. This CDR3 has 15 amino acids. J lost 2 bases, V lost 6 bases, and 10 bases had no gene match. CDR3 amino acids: CASSEQGSGPYEQYF. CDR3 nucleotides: TGTGCCAGCAGCGAACAGGGGTCGGGGCCCTACGAGCAGTACTTC. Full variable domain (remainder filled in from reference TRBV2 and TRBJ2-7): EPEVTQTPSHQVTQMGQEVILRCVPISNHLYFYWYRQILGQKVEFLVSFYNNEISEKSEIFDDQFSVERPDGSNFTLKIRSTKLEDSAMYFCASSEQGSGPYEQYFGPGTRLTVT.

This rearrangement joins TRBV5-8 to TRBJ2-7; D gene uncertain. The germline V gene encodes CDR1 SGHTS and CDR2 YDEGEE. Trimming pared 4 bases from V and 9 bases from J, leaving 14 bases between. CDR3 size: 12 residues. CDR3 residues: CASSREAGGQYF. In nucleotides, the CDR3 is TGTGCCAGCAGCCGCGAGGCTGGTGGGCAGTACTTC.

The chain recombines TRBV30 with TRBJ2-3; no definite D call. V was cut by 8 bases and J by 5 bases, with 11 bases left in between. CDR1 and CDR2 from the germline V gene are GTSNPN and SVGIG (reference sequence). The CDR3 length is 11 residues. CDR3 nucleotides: TGTGCCGCCGACCCGGGAGATACGCAGTATTTT. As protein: CAADPGDTQYF.

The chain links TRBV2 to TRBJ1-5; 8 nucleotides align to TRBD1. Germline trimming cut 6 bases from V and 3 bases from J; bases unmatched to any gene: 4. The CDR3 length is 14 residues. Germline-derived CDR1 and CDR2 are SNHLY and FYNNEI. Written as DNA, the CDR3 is TGTGCCAGCAGACAGGGGGTTAACAATCAGCCCCAGCATTTT. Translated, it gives CASRQGVNNQPQHF.

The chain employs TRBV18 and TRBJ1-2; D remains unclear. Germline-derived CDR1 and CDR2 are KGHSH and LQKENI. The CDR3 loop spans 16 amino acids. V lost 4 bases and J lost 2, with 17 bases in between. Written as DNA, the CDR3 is TGTGCCAGCTCACAGGCGACCGGGAGATTAAACTATGGCTACACCTTC. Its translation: CASSQATGRLNYGYTF.

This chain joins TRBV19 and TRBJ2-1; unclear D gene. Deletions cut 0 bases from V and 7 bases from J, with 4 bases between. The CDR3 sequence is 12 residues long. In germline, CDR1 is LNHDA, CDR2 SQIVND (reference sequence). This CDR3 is CASSIDANEQFF. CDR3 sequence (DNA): TGTGCCAGTAGTATAGATGCGAATGAGCAGTTCTTC.

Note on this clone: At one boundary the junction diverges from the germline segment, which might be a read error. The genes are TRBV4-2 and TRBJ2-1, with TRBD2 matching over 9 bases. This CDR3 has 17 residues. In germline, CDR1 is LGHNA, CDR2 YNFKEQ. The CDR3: CVSSQSGTSRTYNEQFF. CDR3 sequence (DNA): TGTGTCAGCAGCCAAAGCGGGACTAGCCGAACTTACAATGAGCAGTTCTTC.

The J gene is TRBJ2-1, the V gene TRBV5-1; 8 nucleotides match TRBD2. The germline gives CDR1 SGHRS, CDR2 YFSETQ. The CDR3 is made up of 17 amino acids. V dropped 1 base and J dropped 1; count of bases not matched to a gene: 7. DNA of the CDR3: TGCGCCAGCAGCTTGTCCATTAGCGGGAAGTCCTACAATGAGCAGTTCTTC. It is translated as CASSLSISGKSYNEQFF.

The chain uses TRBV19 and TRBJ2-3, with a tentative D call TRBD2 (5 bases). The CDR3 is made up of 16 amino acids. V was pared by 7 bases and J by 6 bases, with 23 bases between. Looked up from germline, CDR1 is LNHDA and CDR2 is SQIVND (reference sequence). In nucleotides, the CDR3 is TGTGCCAGTACGGACTCTTTACGAAACTACTGGGATACGCAGTATTTT. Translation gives CASTDSLRNYWDTQYF.

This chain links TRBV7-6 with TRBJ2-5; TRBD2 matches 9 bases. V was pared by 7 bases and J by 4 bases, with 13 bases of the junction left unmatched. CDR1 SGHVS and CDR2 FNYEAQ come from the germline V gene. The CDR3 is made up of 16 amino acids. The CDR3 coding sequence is TGTGCCAGCACCGCTGGGGGCCTAGCGGGAATAGAGACCCAGTACTTC. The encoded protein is CASTAGGLAGIETQYF.

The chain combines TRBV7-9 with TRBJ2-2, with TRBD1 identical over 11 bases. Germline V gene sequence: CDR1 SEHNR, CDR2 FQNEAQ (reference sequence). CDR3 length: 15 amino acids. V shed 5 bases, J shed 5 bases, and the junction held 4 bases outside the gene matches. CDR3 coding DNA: TGTGCCAGCAGCGCCGGACAGGGGGCTACCGGGGAGCTGTTTTTT. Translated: CASSAGQGATGELFF.

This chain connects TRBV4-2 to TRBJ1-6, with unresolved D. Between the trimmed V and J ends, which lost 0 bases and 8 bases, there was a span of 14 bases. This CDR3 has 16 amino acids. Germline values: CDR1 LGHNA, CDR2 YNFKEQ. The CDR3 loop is CASSQDRGRLYSPLHF. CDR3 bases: TGTGCCAGCAGCCAAGATCGAGGGAGATTATATTCACCCCTCCACTTT.